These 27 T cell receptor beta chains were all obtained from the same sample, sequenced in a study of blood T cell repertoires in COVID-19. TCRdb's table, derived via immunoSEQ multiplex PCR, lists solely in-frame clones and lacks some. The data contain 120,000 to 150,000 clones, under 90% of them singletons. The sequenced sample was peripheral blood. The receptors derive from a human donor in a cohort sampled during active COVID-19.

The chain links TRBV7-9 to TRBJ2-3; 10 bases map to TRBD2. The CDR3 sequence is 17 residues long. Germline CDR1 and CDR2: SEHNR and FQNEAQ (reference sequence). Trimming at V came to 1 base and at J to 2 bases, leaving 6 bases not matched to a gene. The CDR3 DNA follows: TGTGCCAGCAGCTTAGGTCTAGCGGGGGCCTTCACAGATACGCAGTATTTT. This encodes CASSLGLAGAFTDTQYF. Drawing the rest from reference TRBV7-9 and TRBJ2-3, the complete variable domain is DTGVSQNPRHKITKRGQNVTFRCDPISEHNRLYWYRQTLGQGPEFLTYFQNEAQLEKSRLLSDRFSAERPKGSFSTLEIQRTEQGDSAMYLCASSLGLAGAFTDTQYFGPGTRLTVL.

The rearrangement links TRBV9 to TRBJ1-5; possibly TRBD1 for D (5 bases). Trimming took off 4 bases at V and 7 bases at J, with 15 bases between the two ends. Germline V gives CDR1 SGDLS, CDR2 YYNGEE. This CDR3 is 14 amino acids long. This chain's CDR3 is CASSTSGKGQPQHF. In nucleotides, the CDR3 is TGTGCCAGCAGCACCTCAGGGAAGGGGCAGCCCCAGCATTTT.

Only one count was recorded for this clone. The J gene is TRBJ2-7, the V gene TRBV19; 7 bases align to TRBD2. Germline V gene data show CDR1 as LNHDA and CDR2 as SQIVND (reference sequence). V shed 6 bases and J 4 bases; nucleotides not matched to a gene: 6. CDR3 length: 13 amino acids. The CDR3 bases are TGTGCCAGTAGCCGACGGGAGGCGTACGAGCAGTACTTC. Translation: CASSRREAYEQYF.

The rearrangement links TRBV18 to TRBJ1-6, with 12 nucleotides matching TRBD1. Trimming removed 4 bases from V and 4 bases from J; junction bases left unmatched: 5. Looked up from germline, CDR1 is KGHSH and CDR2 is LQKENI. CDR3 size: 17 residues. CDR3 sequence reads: CASSQSGQGAYNSPLHF. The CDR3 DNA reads TGTGCCAGCTCACAATCGGGACAGGGGGCGTATAATTCACCCCTCCACTTT.

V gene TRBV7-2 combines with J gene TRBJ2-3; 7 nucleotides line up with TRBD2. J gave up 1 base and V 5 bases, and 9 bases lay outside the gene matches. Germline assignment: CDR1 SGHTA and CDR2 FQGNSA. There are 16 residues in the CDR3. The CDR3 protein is CASSTRWGGGTDTQYF. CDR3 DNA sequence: TGTGCCAGCAGCACACGATGGGGGGGTGGCACAGATACGCAGTATTTT. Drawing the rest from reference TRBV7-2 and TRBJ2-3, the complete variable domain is GAGVSQSPSNKVTEKGKDVELRCDPISGHTALYWYRQSLGQGLEFLIYFQGNSAPDKSGLPSDRFSAERTGGSVSTLTIQRTQQEDSAVYLCASSTRWGGGTDTQYFGPGTRLTVL.

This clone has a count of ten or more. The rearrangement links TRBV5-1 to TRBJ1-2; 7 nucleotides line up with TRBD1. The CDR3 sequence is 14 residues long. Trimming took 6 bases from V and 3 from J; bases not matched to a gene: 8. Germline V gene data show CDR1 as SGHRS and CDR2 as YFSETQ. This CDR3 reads CASIPTGNHYGYTF. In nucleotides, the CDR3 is TGCGCCAGCATCCCGACAGGGAACCACTATGGCTACACCTTC.

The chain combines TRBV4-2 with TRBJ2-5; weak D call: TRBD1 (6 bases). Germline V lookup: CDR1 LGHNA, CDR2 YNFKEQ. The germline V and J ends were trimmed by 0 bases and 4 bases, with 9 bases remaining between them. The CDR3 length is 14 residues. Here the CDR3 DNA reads TGTGCCAGCAGCCAAGATTTAGGGGGAGAGACCCAGTACTTC. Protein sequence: CASSQDLGGETQYF.

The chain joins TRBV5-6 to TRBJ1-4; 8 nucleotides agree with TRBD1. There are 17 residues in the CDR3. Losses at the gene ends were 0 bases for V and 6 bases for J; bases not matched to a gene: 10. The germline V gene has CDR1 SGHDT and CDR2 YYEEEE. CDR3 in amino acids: CASSLERTGMVDEKLFF. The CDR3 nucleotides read TGTGCCAGCAGCTTGGAACGGACAGGGATGGTGGATGAAAAACTGTTTTTT.

The CDR3 DNA follows: TGTGCCAGCTCAGCCGACAGCTATGGCTACACCTTC. This translates into CASSADSYGYTF. The chain uses TRBV18 and TRBJ1-2; perhaps TRBD1 as D (5 bases). The CDR3 is 12 residues long. The germline V gene encodes CDR1 KGHSH and CDR2 LQKENI. Trimming cost V 5 bases and J 4 bases, with 8 bases left between them.

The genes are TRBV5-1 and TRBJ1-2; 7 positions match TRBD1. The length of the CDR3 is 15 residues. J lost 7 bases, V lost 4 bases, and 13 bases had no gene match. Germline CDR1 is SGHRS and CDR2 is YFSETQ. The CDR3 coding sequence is TGCGCCAGCAGCCTCCATCAGGGGGATAAAAGTGGCTACACCTTC. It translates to CASSLHQGDKSGYTF.

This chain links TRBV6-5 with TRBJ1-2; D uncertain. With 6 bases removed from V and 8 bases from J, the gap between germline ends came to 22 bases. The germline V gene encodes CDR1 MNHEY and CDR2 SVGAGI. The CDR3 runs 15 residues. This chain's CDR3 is CASSDAPRRRGGYTF. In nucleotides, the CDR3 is TGTGCCAGCAGCGACGCGCCCCGGCGGCGTGGAGGCTACACCTTC.

The CDR3 is CSSRGGQSNSYNEQFF. The DNA for the CDR3 is TGCAGCTCCCGGGGGGGACAGAGCAATTCCTACAATGAGCAGTTCTTC. The chain combines TRBV29-1 with TRBJ2-1, with a possible D match to TRBD2 (8 bases). In germline, CDR1 is SQVTM, CDR2 ANQGSEA. The CDR3 spans 16 residues. Trimming took off 8 bases at V and 1 base at J, with 21 bases between the two ends.

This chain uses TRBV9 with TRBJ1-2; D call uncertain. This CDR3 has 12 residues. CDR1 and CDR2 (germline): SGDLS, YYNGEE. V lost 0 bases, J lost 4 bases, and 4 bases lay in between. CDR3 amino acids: CASSVDGYGYTF. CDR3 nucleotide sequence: TGTGCCAGCAGCGTAGACGGCTATGGCTACACCTTC.

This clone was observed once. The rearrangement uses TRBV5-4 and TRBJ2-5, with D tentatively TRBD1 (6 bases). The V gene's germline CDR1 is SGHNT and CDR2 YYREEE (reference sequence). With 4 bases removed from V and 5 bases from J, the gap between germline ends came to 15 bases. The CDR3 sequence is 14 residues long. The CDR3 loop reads CASSGTGIGETQYF. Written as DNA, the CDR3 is TGTGCCAGCAGCGGAACAGGGATTGGGGAGACCCAGTACTTC.

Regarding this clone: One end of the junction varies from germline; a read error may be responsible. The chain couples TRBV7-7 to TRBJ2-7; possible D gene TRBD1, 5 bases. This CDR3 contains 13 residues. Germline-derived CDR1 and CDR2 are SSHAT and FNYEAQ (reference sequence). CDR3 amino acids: CASSRDSAGEQYF. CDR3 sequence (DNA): TGTGCTAGCAGCAGAGACAGTGCCGGGGAGCAGTACTTC.

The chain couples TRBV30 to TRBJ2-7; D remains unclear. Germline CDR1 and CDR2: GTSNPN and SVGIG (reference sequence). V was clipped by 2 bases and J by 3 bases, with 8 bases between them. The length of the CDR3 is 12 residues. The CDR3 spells CAWSPGLYEQYF. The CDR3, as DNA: TGTGCCTGGAGTCCAGGTCTCTACGAGCAGTACTTC.

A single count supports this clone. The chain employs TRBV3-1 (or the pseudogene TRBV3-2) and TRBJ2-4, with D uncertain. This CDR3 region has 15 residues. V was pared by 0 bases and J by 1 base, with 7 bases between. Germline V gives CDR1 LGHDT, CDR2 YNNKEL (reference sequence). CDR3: CASSQEAAAKNIQYF. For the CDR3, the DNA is TGTGCCAGCAGCCAAGAAGCAGCGGCCAAAAACATTCAGTACTTC.

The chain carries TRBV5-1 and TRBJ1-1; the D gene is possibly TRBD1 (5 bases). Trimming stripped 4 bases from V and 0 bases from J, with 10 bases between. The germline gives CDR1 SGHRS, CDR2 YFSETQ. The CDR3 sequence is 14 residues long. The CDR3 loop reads CASSPGGVNTEAFF. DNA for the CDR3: TGCGCCAGCAGCCCGGGAGGGGTGAACACTGAAGCTTTCTTT.

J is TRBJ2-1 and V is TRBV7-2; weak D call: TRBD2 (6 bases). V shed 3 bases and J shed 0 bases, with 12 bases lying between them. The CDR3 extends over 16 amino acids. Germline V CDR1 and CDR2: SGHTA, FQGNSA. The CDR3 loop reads CASSFGGASSYNEQFF. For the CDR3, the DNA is TGTGCCAGCAGCTTCGGCGGGGCTAGCTCCTACAATGAGCAGTTCTTC.

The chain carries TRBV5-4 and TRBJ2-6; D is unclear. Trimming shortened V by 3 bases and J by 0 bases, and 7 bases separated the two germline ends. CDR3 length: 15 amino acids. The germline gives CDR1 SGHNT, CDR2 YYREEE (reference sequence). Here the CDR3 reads CASSSVSSGANVLTF. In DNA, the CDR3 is TGTGCCAGCAGCTCCGTCTCCTCTGGGGCCAACGTCCTGACTTTC.

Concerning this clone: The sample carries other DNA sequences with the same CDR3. The CDR3 loop reads CASSPPGLEETQYF. CDR3 sequence (DNA): TGTGCCAGCTCACCACCGGGACTGGAAGAGACCCAGTACTTC. This rearrangement joins TRBV18 to TRBJ2-5; D might be TRBD2 (6 bases). The CDR3 has 14 amino acids. The ends were cut back, 0 bases at V and 3 bases at J, with 8 bases in the middle. Germline lookup yields CDR1 KGHSH and CDR2 LQKENI.

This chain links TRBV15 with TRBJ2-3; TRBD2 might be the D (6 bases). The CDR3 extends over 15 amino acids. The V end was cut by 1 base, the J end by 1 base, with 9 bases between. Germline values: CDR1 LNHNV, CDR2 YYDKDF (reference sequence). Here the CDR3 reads CATSRGGGGTDTQYF. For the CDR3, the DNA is TGTGCCACCAGCAGAGGTGGAGGGGGCACAGATACGCAGTATTTT.

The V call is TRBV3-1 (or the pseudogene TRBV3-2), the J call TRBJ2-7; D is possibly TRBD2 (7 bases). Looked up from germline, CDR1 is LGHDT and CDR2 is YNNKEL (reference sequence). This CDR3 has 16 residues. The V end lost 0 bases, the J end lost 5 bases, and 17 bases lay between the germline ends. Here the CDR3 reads CASSQEGGGAFHEQYF. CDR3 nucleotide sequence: TGTGCCAGCAGCCAAGAGGGAGGGGGGGCCTTTCACGAGCAGTACTTC.

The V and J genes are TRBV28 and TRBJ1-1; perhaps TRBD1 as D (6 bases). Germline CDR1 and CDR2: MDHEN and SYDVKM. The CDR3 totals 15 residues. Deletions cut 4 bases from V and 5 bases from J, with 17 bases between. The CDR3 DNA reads TGTGCCAGCAGTTCCCAGACAGGAACCAAAACTGAAGCTTTCTTT. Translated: CASSSQTGTKTEAFF.

DNA of the CDR3: TGTGCCAGCAGTGAAGGACAGGGTGTGGAGACCCAGTACTTC. Translation gives CASSEGQGVETQYF. This chain links TRBV6-1 with TRBJ2-5; 7 bases map to TRBD1. The CDR3 extends over 14 amino acids. Germline values: CDR1 MNHNS, CDR2 SASEGT. With 1 base clipped from V and 5 bases from J, the junction kept 4 bases outside the gene matches.

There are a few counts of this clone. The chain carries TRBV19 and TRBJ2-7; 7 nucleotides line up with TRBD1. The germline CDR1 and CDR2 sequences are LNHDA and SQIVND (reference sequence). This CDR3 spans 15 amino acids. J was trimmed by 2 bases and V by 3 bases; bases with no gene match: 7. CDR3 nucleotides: TGTGCCAGTAGTATTCAGGCAGGGGGAACCTACGAGCAGTACTTC. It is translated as CASSIQAGGTYEQYF. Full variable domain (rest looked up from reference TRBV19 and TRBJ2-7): DGGITQSPKYLFRKEGQNVTLSCEQNLNHDAMYWYRQDPGQGLRLIYYSQIVNDFQKGDIAEGYSVSREKKESFPLTVTSAQKNPTAFYLCASSIQAGGTYEQYFGPGTRLTVT.

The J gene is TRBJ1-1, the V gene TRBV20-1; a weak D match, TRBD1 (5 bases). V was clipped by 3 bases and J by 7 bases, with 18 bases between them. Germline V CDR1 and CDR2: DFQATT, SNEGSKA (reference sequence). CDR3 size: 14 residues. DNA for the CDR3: TGCAGTGCTAGTATACGGCAGGGACTAGGTGAAGCTTTCTTT. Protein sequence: CSASIRQGLGEAFF.